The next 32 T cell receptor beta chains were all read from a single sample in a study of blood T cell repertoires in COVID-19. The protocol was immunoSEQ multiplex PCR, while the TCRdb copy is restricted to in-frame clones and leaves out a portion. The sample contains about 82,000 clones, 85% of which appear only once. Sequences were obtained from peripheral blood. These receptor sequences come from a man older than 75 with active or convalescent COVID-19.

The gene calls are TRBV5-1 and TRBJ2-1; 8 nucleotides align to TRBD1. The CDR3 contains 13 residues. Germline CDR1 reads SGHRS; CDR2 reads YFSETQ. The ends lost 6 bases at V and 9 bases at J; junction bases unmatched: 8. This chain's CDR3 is CASIDRGSGEQFF. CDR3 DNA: TGCGCCAGCATCGACAGGGGCTCCGGTGAGCAGTTCTTC. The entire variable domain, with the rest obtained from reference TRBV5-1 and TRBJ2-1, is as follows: KAGVTQTPRYLIKTRGQQVTLSCSPISGHRSVSWYQQTPGQGLQFLFEYFSETQRNKGNFPGRFSGRQFSNSRSEMNVSTLELGDSALYLCASIDRGSGEQFFGPGTRLTVL.

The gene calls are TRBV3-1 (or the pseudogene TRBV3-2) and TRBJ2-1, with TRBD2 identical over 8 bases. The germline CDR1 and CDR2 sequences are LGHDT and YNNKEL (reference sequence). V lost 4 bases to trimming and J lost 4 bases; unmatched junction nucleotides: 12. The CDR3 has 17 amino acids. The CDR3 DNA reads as TGTGCCAGCAGCCGAACTAAAACCGGGACTAGATACAATGAGCAGTTCTTC. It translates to CASSRTKTGTRYNEQFF.

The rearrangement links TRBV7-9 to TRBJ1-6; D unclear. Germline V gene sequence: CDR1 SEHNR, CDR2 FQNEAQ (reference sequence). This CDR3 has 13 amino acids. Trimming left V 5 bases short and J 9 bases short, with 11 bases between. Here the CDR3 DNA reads TGTGCCAGCAGCCCAACGAATAGTTCACCCCTCCACTTT. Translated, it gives CASSPTNSSPLHF.

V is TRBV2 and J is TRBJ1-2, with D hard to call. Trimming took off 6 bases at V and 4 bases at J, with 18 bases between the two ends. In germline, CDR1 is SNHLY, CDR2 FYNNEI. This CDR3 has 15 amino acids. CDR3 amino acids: CASSEGVGSGYGYTF. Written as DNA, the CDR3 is TGTGCCAGCAGCGAGGGAGTCGGATCGGGCTATGGCTACACCTTC.

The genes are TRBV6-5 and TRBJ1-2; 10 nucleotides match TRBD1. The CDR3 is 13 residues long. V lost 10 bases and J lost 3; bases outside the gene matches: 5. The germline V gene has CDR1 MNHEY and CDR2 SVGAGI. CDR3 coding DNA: TGTGCCACCGGACAGGGGGTATACTATGGCTACACCTTC. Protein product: CATGQGVYYGYTF.

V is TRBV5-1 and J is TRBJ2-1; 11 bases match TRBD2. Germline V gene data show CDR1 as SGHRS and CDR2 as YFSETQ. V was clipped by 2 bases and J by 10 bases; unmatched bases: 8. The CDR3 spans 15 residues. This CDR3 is CASSLLAGEVGEQFF. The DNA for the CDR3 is TGCGCCAGCAGCTTACTAGCGGGGGAGGTCGGGGAGCAGTTCTTC. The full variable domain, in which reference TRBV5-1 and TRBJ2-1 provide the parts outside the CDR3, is KAGVTQTPRYLIKTRGQQVTLSCSPISGHRSVSWYQQTPGQGLQFLFEYFSETQRNKGNFPGRFSGRQFSNSRSEMNVSTLELGDSALYLCASSLLAGEVGEQFFGPGTRLTVL.

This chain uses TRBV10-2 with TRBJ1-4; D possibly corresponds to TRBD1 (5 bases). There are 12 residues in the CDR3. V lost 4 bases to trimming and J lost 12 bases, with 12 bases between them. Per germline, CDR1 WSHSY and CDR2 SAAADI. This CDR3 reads CASSARAWELFF. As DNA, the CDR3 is TGCGCCAGCAGTGCCAGGGCTTGGGAACTGTTTTTT.

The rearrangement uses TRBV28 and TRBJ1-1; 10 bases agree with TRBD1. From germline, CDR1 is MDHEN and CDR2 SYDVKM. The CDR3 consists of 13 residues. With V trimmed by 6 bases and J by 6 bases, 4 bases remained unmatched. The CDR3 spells CASRGQGTSEAFF. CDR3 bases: TGTGCCAGCAGGGGACAGGGGACATCTGAAGCTTTCTTT.

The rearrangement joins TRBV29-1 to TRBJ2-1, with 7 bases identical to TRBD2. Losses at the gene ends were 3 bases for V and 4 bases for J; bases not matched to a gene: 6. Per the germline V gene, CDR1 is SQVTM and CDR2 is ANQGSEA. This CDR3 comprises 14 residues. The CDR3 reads CSVEGGVAYNEQFF. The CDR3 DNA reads TGCAGCGTTGAGGGAGGGGTAGCATACAATGAGCAGTTCTTC.

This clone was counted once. The CDR3 protein is CASSRNRGQGGELFF. The DNA of the CDR3 is TGTGCCAGCAGCCGCAACAGGGGGCAGGGCGGGGAGCTGTTTTTT. V gene TRBV2 combines with J gene TRBJ2-2; 9 nucleotides match TRBD1. There are 15 residues in the CDR3. Per the germline V gene, CDR1 is SNHLY and CDR2 is FYNNEI. J was trimmed by 7 bases and V by 6 bases; bases with no gene match: 9.

The CDR3 bases are TGTGCCTGGAGTGCCGTACAGGGCAATCAGCCCCAGCATTTT. Its protein product is CAWSAVQGNQPQHF. V and J are TRBV30 and TRBJ1-5, with a possible D match to TRBD1 (5 bases). The germline V and J ends were trimmed by 1 base and 2 bases, with 9 bases remaining between them. CDR3 size: 14 residues. CDR1 and CDR2 (germline): GTSNPN, SVGIG (reference sequence).

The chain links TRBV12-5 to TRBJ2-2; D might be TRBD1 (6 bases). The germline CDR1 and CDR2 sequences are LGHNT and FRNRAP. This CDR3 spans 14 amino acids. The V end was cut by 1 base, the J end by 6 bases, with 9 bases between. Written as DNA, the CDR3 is TGTGCTAGTGGTTTGGAGTCAGGGGCCGGGGAGCTGTTTTTT. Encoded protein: CASGLESGAGELFF.

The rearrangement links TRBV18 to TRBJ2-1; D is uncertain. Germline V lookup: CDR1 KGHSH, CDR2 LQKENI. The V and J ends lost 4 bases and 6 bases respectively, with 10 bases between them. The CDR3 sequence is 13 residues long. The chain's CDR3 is CASSLTRSNEQFF. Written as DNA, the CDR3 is TGTGCCAGCTCACTGACTCGGAGCAATGAGCAGTTCTTC.

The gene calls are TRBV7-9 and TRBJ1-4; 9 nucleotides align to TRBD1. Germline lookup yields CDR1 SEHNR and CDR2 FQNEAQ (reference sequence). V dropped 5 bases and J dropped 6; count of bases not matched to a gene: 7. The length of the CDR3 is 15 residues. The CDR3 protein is CASSLQQGADEKLFF. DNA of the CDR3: TGTGCCAGCAGCCTACAACAGGGGGCGGATGAAAAACTGTTTTTT.

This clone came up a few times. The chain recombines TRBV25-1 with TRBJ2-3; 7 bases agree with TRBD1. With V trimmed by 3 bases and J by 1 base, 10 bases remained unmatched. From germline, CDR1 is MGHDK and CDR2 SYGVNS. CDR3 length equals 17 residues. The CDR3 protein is CASSELQGIFGTDTQYF. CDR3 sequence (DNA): TGTGCCAGCAGTGAGTTACAGGGGATATTTGGCACAGATACGCAGTATTTT.

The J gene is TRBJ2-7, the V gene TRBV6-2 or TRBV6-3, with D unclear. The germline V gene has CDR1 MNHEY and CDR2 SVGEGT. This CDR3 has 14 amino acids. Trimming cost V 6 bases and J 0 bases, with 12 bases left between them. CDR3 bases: TGTGCCAGCAGGCCTTTTAGTCTCTCCTACGAGCAGTACGTC. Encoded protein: CASRPFSLSYEQYV.

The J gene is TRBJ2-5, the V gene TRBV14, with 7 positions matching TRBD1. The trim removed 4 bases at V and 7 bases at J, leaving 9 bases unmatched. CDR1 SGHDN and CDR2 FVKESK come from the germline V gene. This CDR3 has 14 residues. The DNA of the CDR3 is TGTGCCAGCAGCCGGGACAGCCTTCTGGGGACCCAGTACTTC. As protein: CASSRDSLLGTQYF. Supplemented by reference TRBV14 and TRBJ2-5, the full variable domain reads EAGVTQFPSHSVIEKGQTVTLRCDPISGHDNLYWYRRVMGKEIKFLLHFVKESKQDESGMPNNRFLAERTGGTYSTLKVQPAELEDSGVYFCASSRDSLLGTQYFGPGTRLLVL.

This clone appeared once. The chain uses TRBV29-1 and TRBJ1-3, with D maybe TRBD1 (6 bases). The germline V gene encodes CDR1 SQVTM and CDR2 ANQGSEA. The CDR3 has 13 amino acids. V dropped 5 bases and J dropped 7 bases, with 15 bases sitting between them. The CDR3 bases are TGCAGCGTTAGCAGGGGAAATTCGAACACCATATATTTT. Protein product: CSVSRGNSNTIYF.

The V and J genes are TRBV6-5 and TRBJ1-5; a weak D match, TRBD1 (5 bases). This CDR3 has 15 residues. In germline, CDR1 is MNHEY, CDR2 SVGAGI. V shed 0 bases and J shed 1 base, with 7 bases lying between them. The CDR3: CASSYSDRSNQPQHF. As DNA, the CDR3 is TGTGCCAGCAGTTACTCCGACAGAAGCAATCAGCCCCAGCATTTT.

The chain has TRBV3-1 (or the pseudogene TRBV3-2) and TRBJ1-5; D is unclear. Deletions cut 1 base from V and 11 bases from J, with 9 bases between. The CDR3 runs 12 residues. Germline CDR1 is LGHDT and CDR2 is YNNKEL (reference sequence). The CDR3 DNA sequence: TGTGCCAGCAGCCAAGTGGCTGGTACCCAGCATTTT. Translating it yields CASSQVAGTQHF.

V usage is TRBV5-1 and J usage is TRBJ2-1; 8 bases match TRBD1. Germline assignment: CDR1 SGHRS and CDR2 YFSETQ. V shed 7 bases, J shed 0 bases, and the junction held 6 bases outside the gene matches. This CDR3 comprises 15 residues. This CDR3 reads CASRTGTSSYNEQFF. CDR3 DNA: TGCGCCAGCCGGACAGGGACCAGCTCCTACAATGAGCAGTTCTTC.

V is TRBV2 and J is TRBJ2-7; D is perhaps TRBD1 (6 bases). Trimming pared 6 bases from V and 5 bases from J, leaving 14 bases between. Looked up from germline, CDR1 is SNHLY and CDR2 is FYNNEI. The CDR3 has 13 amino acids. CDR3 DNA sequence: TGTGCCAGCAGCCCCCCAGGGGTCGACGAGCAGTACGTC. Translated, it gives CASSPPGVDEQYV.

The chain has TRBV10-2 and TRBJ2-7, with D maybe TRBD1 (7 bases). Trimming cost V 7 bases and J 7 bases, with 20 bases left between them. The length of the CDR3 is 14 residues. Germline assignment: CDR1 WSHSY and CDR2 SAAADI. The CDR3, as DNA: TGCGCCAGCATGGAGGGACAGAGGGGAAGAGAGCAGTACGTC. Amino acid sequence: CASMEGQRGREQYV.

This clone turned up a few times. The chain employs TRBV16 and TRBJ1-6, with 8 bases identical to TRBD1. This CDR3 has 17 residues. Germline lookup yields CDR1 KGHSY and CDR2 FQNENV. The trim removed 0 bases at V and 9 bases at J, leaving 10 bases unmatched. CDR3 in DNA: TGTGCCAGCAGCCAATCTAGGATGCAGGGGGCGAGTTCACCCCTCCACTTT. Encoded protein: CASSQSRMQGASSPLHF.

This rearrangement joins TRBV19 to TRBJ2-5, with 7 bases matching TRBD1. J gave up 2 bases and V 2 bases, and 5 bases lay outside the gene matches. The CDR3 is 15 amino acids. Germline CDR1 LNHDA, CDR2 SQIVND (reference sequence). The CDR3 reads CASSIRVGQQETQYF. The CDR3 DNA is TGTGCCAGTAGTATAAGGGTGGGACAGCAAGAGACCCAGTACTTC.

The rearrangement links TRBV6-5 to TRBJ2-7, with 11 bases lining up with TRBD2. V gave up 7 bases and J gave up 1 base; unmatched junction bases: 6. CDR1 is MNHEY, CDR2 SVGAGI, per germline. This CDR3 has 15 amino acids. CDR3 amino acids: CASNGGTSGSYEQYV. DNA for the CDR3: TGTGCCAGCAACGGAGGGACTAGCGGTTCCTACGAGCAGTACGTC.

The CDR3 DNA reads TGTGCCAGCAGGGGGACAGAGATGAGCTACACCTTC. The encoded protein is CASRGTEMSYTF. The V gene is TRBV5-4, the J gene TRBJ1-2, with 7 bases that match TRBD1. The CDR3 sequence is 12 residues long. The germline CDR1 and CDR2 sequences are SGHNT and YYREEE (reference sequence). V lost 5 bases and J lost 9; bases outside the gene matches: 7.

The CDR3 loop is CSVVVAGVTGELFF. CDR3 in DNA: TGCAGCGTTGTAGTGGCAGGGGTTACCGGGGAGCTGTTTTTT. The V gene is TRBV29-1, the J gene TRBJ2-2; D perhaps matches TRBD1 (6 bases). With 4 bases removed from V and 5 bases from J, the gap between germline ends came to 14 bases. Germline V CDR1 and CDR2: SQVTM, ANQGSEA. This CDR3 has 14 amino acids.

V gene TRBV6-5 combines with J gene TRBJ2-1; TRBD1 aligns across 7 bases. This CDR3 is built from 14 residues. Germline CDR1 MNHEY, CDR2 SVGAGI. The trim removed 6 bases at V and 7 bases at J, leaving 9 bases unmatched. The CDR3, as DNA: TGTGCCAGCAGAGGGGGCGGTTTAGAGAATGAGCAGTTCTTC. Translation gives CASRGGGLENEQFF.

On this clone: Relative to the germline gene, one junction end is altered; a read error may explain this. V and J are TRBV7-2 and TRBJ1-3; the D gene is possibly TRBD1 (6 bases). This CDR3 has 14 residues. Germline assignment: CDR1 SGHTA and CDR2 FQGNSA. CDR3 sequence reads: CASGLGGPGNTIYF. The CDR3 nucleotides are TGTGCCAGCGGCTTGGGGGGGCCTGGAAACACCATATATTTT.

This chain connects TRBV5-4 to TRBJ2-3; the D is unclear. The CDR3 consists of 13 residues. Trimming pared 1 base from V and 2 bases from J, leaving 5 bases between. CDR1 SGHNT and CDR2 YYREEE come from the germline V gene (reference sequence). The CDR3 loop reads CASSLTNTDTQYF. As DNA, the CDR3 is TGTGCCAGCAGCTTGACTAACACAGATACGCAGTATTTT. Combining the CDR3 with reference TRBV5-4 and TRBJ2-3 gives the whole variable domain ETGVTQSPTHLIKTRGQQVTLRCSSQSGHNTVSWYQQALGQGPQFIFQYYREEENGRGNFPPRFSGLQFPNYSSELNVNALELDDSALYLCASSLTNTDTQYFGPGTRLTVL.

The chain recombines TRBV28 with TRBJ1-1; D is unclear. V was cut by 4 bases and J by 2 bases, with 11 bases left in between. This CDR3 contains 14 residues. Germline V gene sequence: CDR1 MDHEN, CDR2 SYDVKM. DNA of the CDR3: TGTGCCAGCAGTTCAGCAGGCCTTAACACTGAAGCTTTCTTT. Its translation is CASSSAGLNTEAFF.